This note documents a single T cell receptor beta chain sequence. The J segment lost 12 bases and the V segment lost 5 bases, leaving 7 bases of the junction unmatched. CDR3 length: 12 amino acids. CDR1 and CDR2 (germline): MDHEN, SYDVKM. MiXCR was run by TCRdb on the 5' RACE reads, yielding one entry per CDR3 protein. The sample contains around 500,000 distinct CDR3 sequences, 13% to 15% of which appear only once. The entry originates in a study of identical twins. These data also formed part of another study, on yellow fever vaccine responses in identical twins.

The origin of this receptor is a young woman in good health. This chain connects TRBV28 to TRBJ1-1; TRBD1 matches at 9 bases. What was sequenced was CD4+ T cells sorted from blood. This CDR3 reads CASSVGDRASFF. The CDR3 nucleotides read TGTGCCAGCAGTGTCGGGGACAGGGCTTCTTTCTTT. The variable domain in full, completed from reference TRBV28 and TRBJ1-1, reads DVKVTQSSRYLVKRTGEKVFLECVQDMDHENMFWYRQDPGLGLRLIYFSYDVKMKEKGDIPEGYSVSREKKERFSLILESASTNQTSMYLCASSVGDRASFFGQGTRLTVV.